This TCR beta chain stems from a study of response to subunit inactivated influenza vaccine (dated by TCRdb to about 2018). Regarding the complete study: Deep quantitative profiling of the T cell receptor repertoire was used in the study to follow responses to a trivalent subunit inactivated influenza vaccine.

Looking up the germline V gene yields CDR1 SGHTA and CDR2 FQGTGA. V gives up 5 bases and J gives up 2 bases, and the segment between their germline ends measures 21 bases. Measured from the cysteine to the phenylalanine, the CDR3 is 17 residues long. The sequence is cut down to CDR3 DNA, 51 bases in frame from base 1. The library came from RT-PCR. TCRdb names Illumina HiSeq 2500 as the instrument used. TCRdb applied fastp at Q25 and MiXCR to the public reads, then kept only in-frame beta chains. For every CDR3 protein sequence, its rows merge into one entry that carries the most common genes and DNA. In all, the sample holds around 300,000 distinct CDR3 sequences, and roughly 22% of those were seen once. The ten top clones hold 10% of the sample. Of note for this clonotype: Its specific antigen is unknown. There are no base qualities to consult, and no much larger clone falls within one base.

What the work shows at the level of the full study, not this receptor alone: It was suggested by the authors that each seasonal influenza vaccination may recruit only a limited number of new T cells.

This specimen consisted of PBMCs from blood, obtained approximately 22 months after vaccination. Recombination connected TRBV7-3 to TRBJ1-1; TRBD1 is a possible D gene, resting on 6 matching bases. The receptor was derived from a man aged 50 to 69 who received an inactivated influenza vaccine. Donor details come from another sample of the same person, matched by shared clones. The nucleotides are TGTGCCAGCAGCCCTAATATCGGGGGCCCCGGTAACACTGAAGCTTTCTTT. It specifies CASSPNIGGPGNTEAFF.